Listed below are T cell receptor beta chains from one sample, sequenced in a study of somatic mutations in cytotoxic T cells in rheumatoid arthritis. Only in-frame clones appear in the TCRdb table, and some are missing; sequencing was by immunoSEQ multiplex PCR. The table shows roughly 5,000 clones, with roughly 85% occurring only once. The specimen sequenced was CD8+ T cells sorted from blood. Source of these receptors: a woman aged 45-65 years with rheumatoid arthritis. The conserved cysteine and the conserved F or W are not part of the CDR3 here. The D gene is left open where the match is weak.

d_gene: -
v_gene: TRBV5-4
j_gene: -
CDR3aa: ASSPGDSSYEQY

d_gene: -
v_gene: TRBV6-1
j_gene: -
CDR3aa: ASSDPKVGGFSHEQY

d_gene: -
v_gene: TRBV29-1
j_gene: TRBJ2-5
CDR3aa: SVDGIDRRLKETQY

d_gene: TRBD2
v_gene: TRBV9
j_gene: TRBJ2-1
CDR3aa: ASSLGTSGDTYNEQF

d_gene: -
v_gene: TRBV9
j_gene: -
CDR3aa: ASSVGGGISFYEQY

d_gene: TRBD2
v_gene: TRBV7-8
j_gene: TRBJ2-7
CDR3aa: ASSGRLAGSYEQY

d_gene: -
v_gene: TRBV28
j_gene: TRBJ2-7
CDR3aa: ASSLRGGLYEQY

d_gene: TRBD2
v_gene: TRBV9
j_gene: TRBJ2-1
CDR3aa: ASSETSGGSGDEQF

d_gene: -
v_gene: TRBV5-5
j_gene: TRBJ2-3
CDR3aa: ASSLGPSTDTQY

d_gene: TRBD1
v_gene: TRBV19
j_gene: TRBJ1-1
CDR3aa: ASSIGGQGTLNTEAF

d_gene: -
v_gene: TRBV5-6
j_gene: TRBJ2-1
CDR3aa: ASSLGGNEQF

d_gene: -
v_gene: TRBV28
j_gene: TRBJ2-7
CDR3aa: ASSLSVLGGTGTNYEQY

d_gene: -
v_gene: TRBV19
j_gene: TRBJ2-7
CDR3aa: ASSMSQPGEQY

d_gene: -
v_gene: TRBV27
j_gene: TRBJ1-5
CDR3aa: ASSFGGNQPQH

d_gene: -
v_gene: TRBV29-1
j_gene: TRBJ2-7
CDR3aa: SVEGQGGDYEQY

d_gene: -
v_gene: TRBV4-1
j_gene: TRBJ1-5
CDR3aa: ASSQPTGNQPQH

d_gene: -
v_gene: TRBV7-8
j_gene: TRBJ2-7
CDR3aa: ASSLPSSVGGGSYEQY

d_gene: -
v_gene: TRBV7-9
j_gene: TRBJ1-1
CDR3aa: ASSLGAGATGAF

d_gene: TRBD2
v_gene: TRBV6-1
j_gene: TRBJ2-7
CDR3aa: ASGWLAGNEQY

d_gene: TRBD1
v_gene: TRBV28
j_gene: TRBJ1-4
CDR3aa: ASSFTGENEKLF

d_gene: -
v_gene: TRBV6-6
j_gene: TRBJ2-1
CDR3aa: ASSYQPAGGYNEQF

d_gene: -
v_gene: TRBV6-4
j_gene: TRBJ1-1
CDR3aa: ATSHGGARASAEAF

d_gene: -
v_gene: TRBV21-1
j_gene: TRBJ1-2
CDR3aa: ASSKARRHQGGYT

d_gene: -
v_gene: TRBV28
j_gene: TRBJ2-3
CDR3aa: ASSLGVRWDTQY

d_gene: -
v_gene: TRBV30
j_gene: TRBJ1-1
CDR3aa: AWSVAGSEAF

d_gene: -
v_gene: TRBV27
j_gene: TRBJ2-7
CDR3aa: ASSLTGSLFLSYEQY

d_gene: -
v_gene: TRBV25-1
j_gene: TRBJ2-7
CDR3aa: ASSHGGAEQY

d_gene: -
v_gene: TRBV20-1
j_gene: TRBJ1-1
CDR3aa: SAVATEAF

d_gene: -
v_gene: TRBV11-2
j_gene: TRBJ2-7
CDR3aa: ASSSTSGTSSYEQY

d_gene: TRBD1
v_gene: TRBV7-9
j_gene: TRBJ1-2
CDR3aa: ASSNPETGYIYGYT

d_gene: -
v_gene: TRBV6-4
j_gene: TRBJ2-1
CDR3aa: ASSLGGEQF

d_gene: -
v_gene: TRBV6-1
j_gene: TRBJ2-1
CDR3aa: ASSAFFNNEQF

d_gene: TRBD1
v_gene: TRBV19
j_gene: TRBJ1-5
CDR3aa: ASSPRTGGVGQPQH

d_gene: -
v_gene: TRBV6-4
j_gene: TRBJ1-1
CDR3aa: ASSDGGTEAF

d_gene: -
v_gene: TRBV13
j_gene: TRBJ1-1
CDR3aa: ASSGGPMNTEAF

d_gene: -
v_gene: TRBV6-5
j_gene: TRBJ2-7
CDR3aa: ASRTGYEQY

d_gene: TRBD1
v_gene: TRBV11-2
j_gene: TRBJ2-7
CDR3aa: ASSLSTGGIYEQY

d_gene: TRBD2
v_gene: TRBV6-6
j_gene: TRBJ2-4
CDR3aa: ASSLPGAGEANIQY

d_gene: TRBD2
v_gene: TRBV27
j_gene: TRBJ2-2
CDR3aa: ASSLLGTSGAGELF

d_gene: -
v_gene: TRBV29-1
j_gene: TRBJ2-3
CDR3aa: SAEPGVGDTQY

d_gene: -
v_gene: TRBV7-9
j_gene: TRBJ1-1
CDR3aa: ASGGAGGSEAF

d_gene: TRBD1
v_gene: TRBV11-1
j_gene: TRBJ1-2
CDR3aa: ASSLVGTGDGYT

d_gene: -
v_gene: TRBV19
j_gene: TRBJ1-5
CDR3aa: ASSRRHNSNQPQH

d_gene: -
v_gene: TRBV28
j_gene: TRBJ1-2
CDR3aa: ASKVRVNGYT

d_gene: TRBD1
v_gene: TRBV11-1
j_gene: TRBJ2-1
CDR3aa: ASSTDDRGAYNEQF

d_gene: TRBD1
v_gene: TRBV10-3
j_gene: TRBJ1-5
CDR3aa: AISDVSGGSQPQH

d_gene: -
v_gene: TRBV19
j_gene: TRBJ2-7
CDR3aa: ASSIAGRNEQY

d_gene: TRBD1
v_gene: TRBV29-1
j_gene: TRBJ1-2
CDR3aa: SVRQGAYGYT

d_gene: -
v_gene: TRBV9
j_gene: TRBJ2-2
CDR3aa: ASSWQGGTGELF

d_gene: -
v_gene: TRBV9
j_gene: TRBJ2-1
CDR3aa: ASSVGGRANEQF

d_gene: TRBD2
v_gene: TRBV27
j_gene: TRBJ2-3
CDR3aa: ASSLAGGQDTQY